This entry lists 13 T cell receptor beta chains sequenced from one sample in a study of blood T cell repertoires in COVID-19. The assay was immunoSEQ multiplex PCR, and TCRdb's table has in-frame clones only and misses some. The sample consists of under 110,000 clones, 76% of them appearing once. The material sequenced was peripheral blood. These receptors were collected from an elderly man with COVID-19, enrolled during active disease.

The V and J genes are TRBV28 and TRBJ2-5; 9 nucleotides align to TRBD2. V was pared by 4 bases and J by 5 bases, with 5 bases of the junction left unmatched. Per germline, CDR1 MDHEN and CDR2 SYDVKM. CDR3 length: 14 residues. CDR3 sequence reads: CASSSPSGAETQYF. The CDR3 bases are TGTGCCAGCAGTTCCCCTAGCGGGGCTGAGACCCAGTACTTC.

This clone was picked up a small number of times. The rearrangement links TRBV9 to TRBJ2-3, with 8 bases identical to TRBD2. This CDR3 has 15 amino acids. Unmatched junction bases numbered 8, after V lost 3 bases and J lost 5 bases. CDR1 SGDLS and CDR2 YYNGEE come from the germline V gene. CDR3 loop: CASSAIAGQGDTQYF. The CDR3, as DNA: TGTGCCAGCAGCGCCATAGCGGGACAAGGAGATACGCAGTATTTT.

The chain links TRBV21-1 to TRBJ1-2. TRBV21-1 has pseudogene status. CDR3 length: 14 residues. This CDR3 reads CATHPGRGVNGYTF. The CDR3 DNA sequence: TGTGCCACCCACCCTGGGCGGGGGGTGAATGGCTACACCTTC.

J is TRBJ2-7 and V is TRBV3-1 (or the pseudogene TRBV3-2); TRBD2 is a possible D gene (6 bases). The germline V and J ends were trimmed by 4 bases and 4 bases, with 17 bases remaining between them. Germline CDR1 LGHDT, CDR2 YNNKEL (reference sequence). This CDR3 is 15 amino acids long. Here the CDR3 DNA reads TGTGCCAGCAGCCGATTTGGCGGGATGGGGTACGAGCAGTACTTC. Its protein is CASSRFGGMGYEQYF.

V usage is TRBV27 and J usage is TRBJ1-1, with D tentatively TRBD1 (6 bases). Trimming cost V 2 bases and J 1 base, with 14 bases left between them. Germline V CDR1 and CDR2: MNHEY, SMNVEV (reference sequence). This CDR3 region has 16 residues. CDR3 coding DNA: TGTGCCAGCAGTTTACCACAGGGTTTCGCGAACACTGAAGCTTTCTTT. Its protein is CASSLPQGFANTEAFF.

The chain couples TRBV30 to TRBJ1-4; D not certain. V was trimmed by 4 bases and J by 8 bases, leaving 11 bases between them. The CDR3 length is 12 residues. Germline CDR1 reads GTSNPN; CDR2 reads SVGIG (reference sequence). The DNA for the CDR3 is TGTGCCTGGACCGGAGCCGAAGAAAAACTGTTTTTT. Its protein is CAWTGAEEKLFF.

The chain is built from TRBV7-8 and TRBJ1-5, with D perhaps matching TRBD1 (5 bases). With 0 bases removed from V and 9 bases from J, the gap between germline ends came to 24 bases. Germline V lookup: CDR1 SGHVS, CDR2 FQNEAQ. The length of the CDR3 is 18 residues. The CDR3 protein is CASSLALWGVGSVMPQHF. The DNA of the CDR3 is TGTGCCAGCAGCTTAGCGCTCTGGGGGGTAGGTTCCGTAATGCCCCAGCATTTT.

The rearrangement links TRBV9 to TRBJ2-3; 11 bases match TRBD2. The length of the CDR3 is 16 residues. V lost 2 bases, J lost 6 bases, and 8 bases stayed unmatched. Looked up from germline, CDR1 is SGDLS and CDR2 is YYNGEE. CDR3 region: CASSVMVTSGMDTQYF. For the CDR3, the DNA is TGTGCCAGCAGCGTTATGGTGACTAGCGGGATGGATACGCAGTATTTT.

The CDR3 spells CASSSGLAGGFMSYNEQFF. Here the CDR3 DNA reads TGCGCCAGCAGCTCTGGACTAGCGGGAGGGTTTATGTCCTACAATGAGCAGTTCTTC. The chain has TRBV5-1 and TRBJ2-1; TRBD2 matches at 15 bases. J was trimmed by 1 base and V by 3 bases; bases with no gene match: 8. This CDR3 is 19 amino acids long. Germline CDR1 is SGHRS and CDR2 is YFSETQ.

This clone was detected a few times. The gene calls are TRBV27 and TRBJ1-1, with 7 bases aligning to TRBD1. The J segment lost 1 base and the V segment lost 5 bases, leaving 1 base of the junction unmatched. CDR1 and CDR2 (germline): MNHEY, SMNVEV (reference sequence). This CDR3 spans 13 amino acids. CDR3 in amino acids: CASSTGANTEAFF. In DNA, the CDR3 is TGTGCCAGCAGTACAGGGGCGAACACTGAAGCTTTCTTT.

This chain uses TRBV23-1 with TRBJ2-7; no clear D. TRBV23-1 is flagged as an ORF with uncertain function. The CDR3 covers 9 residues. V dropped 10 bases and J dropped 11 bases, with 12 bases sitting between them. The DNA for the CDR3 is TGCGCCAACCCGTCTCGGGAGTACTTC. As protein: CANPSREYF.

The V gene is TRBV9, the J gene TRBJ2-3, with 8 nucleotides matching TRBD2. The V gene's germline CDR1 is SGDLS and CDR2 YYNGEE. V lost 4 bases to trimming and J lost 2 bases; unmatched junction nucleotides: 9. The CDR3 runs to 16 residues. CDR3 nucleotides: TGTGCCAGCAGCCCCTTTCAGCGGGGGTTCACAGATACGCAGTATTTT. It is translated as CASSPFQRGFTDTQYF.

The chain carries TRBV11-2 and TRBJ2-1; TRBD1 is a possible D gene (6 bases). This CDR3 comprises 16 residues. Trimming left V 3 bases short and J 2 bases short, with 14 bases between. The V gene's germline CDR1 is SGHAT and CDR2 FQNNGV. The CDR3 reads CASSLERQDTYNEQFF. CDR3 DNA sequence: TGTGCCAGCAGCTTGGAAAGACAGGATACCTACAATGAGCAGTTCTTC.